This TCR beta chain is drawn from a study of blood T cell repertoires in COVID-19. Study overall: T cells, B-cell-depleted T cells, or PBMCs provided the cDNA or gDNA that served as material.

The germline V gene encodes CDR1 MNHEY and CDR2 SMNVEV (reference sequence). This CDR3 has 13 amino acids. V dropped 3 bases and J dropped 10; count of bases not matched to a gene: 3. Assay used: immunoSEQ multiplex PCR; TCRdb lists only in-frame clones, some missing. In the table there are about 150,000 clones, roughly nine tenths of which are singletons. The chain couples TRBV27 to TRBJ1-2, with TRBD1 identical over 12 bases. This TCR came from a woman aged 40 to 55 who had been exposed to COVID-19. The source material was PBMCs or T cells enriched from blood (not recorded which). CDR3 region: CASSFGTGGHYTF. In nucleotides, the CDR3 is TGTGCCAGCAGTTTCGGGACAGGGGGCCACTACACCTTC.